This entry features one T cell receptor beta chain sequence. The antigen is unknown. These donors were members of the approximately 110-subject validation cohort, a group separate from the approximately 700-subject first cohort. The germline gives CDR1 SNHLY, CDR2 FYNNEI. Germline trimming cut 5 bases from V and 3 bases from J; bases unmatched to any gene: 6. The CDR3 extends over 15 amino acids. This specimen comes from a study of cytomegalovirus exposure and HLA in healthy donors. Overall study context: In a later analysis, the roughly 120 validation repertoires were reported to have used the same platform as the roughly 670 first-cohort repertoires.

Study results and limitations: In vitro checks showed that a few CMV-associated chains really do target CMV antigens.

TCRdb keeps only in-frame clones here, not all; method: immunoSEQ multiplex PCR. The sample has 150,000 to 200,000 clones; approximately 86% are singletons. The clonotype originates from a woman between 18 and 30 years old in good health and CMV-seronegative. Sequencing was performed on PBMCs. The J gene is TRBJ2-7, the V gene TRBV2; 11 nucleotides match TRBD2. CDR3 sequence: CASSLLAGGIYEQYF. CDR3 in DNA: TGTGCCAGCAGTCTTTTAGCGGGGGGGATCTACGAGCAGTACTTC.